This T cell receptor (beta chain) was captured in a study of cytomegalovirus exposure and HLA in healthy donors (TCRdb year 2017). Regarding the complete study: According to an earlier analysis of a few hundred of the donors, 150 million to 200 million T cells yielded 117 million unique TCR beta sequences and about 300 Gb of sequence data. A later analysis re-analyzed previously published TCR beta repertoires from roughly 600 donors and added high-resolution HLA genotyping to study TCR occurrence patterns. Among 398 genotyped donors of the cohort, an average of roughly 240,000 unique TCR beta nucleotide sequences were sequenced per donor, roughly 20% of them non-productive. Donor age, sex, ethnicity and CMV serostatus were collected together with the repertoire data. HLA typing covered class I and class II loci at four-digit resolution. The number of donors typed differed by locus, with about 629-630 for A, B, C, DRB1 and DQB1, more than 500 for DQA1, approximately 570 for DPA1, and roughly 450 for DPB1. An early release covering roughly 640 HLA-typed donors comprised approximately 300 gigabases of sequencing data and approximately 85 million unique TCR sequences. Of the 300 to 400 genotyped donors, roughly 80% fell in the genetic ancestry cluster associated with self-reported Caucasian donors. Besides the first cohort of roughly 700 subjects, a separate validation cohort made up of 120 or so different subjects was used. The later analysis used no new phenotypic data to find candidate immune exposures, relying instead on TCR beta sequences and their occurrence across donors. To predict cytomegalovirus infection status, the study combined high-throughput TCR immunosequencing, statistical association of individual TCRs with disease status, and machine learning. The T cell repertoires of roughly 660 subjects were profiled by immunosequencing and related to cytomegalovirus serostatus. The aim of the study was to test whether cataloging public T cell receptors could identify signatures of past pathogen exposure. A later genetic analysis took genome-wide SNP genotypes for about 60% of the roughly 670 donors and used that subset as a discovery cohort. A handful of DR-DQ haplotypes were treated as single units for association and clustering because of strong linkage in the cohort. An earlier analysis of more than 450 of the donors used high-throughput TCR beta sequencing to judge whether each TCR beta V gene segment behaved as functional or pseudogenic. Every discovery cohort repertoire had been produced on one sequencing platform. Findings and caveats that apply to the study as a whole: About 15 rarely observed V segments, including chromosome 9 orphons, were excluded from the earlier analysis of some 590 of the donors because counts were too low. A further reported finding was that TCR beta sequences accurately predicted the HLA-A and HLA-B alleles for most subjects in the first cohort. Because HLA typing was missing for some donors at each locus, association tests included only the typed subset. According to a later genetic analysis, donors in an Asian-associated ancestry cluster had fewer N-insertions in productive TCRs than the roughly 670-donor mean. Immune exposure information for the cohort was limited to CMV serostatus. It was suggested by the authors that the approach could potentially be generalized to other disease states and immunological phenotypes. A cluster of highly shared sequence variants was judged likely to represent a technical artifact of the sequencing pipeline. V-gene and J-gene trimming of TCR beta chains was associated with a missense DCLRE1C variant in a later genetic analysis, and the association was replicated in an independent cohort. Compared with equally common non-associated chains, HLA-associated TCR beta chains in a later analysis were more clonally expanded and had lower generation probabilities. Sequencing depth was assumed to be roughly uniform across donors in the presence/absence analyses, though that assumption may not hold. In a later analysis, several top co-occurrence clusters were reported to appear linked to parvovirus B19, influenza, CMV and Epstein-Barr virus. In a later analysis, most CMV-associated TCR beta chains were found to appear HLA-restricted, with HLA associations seemingly driven largely by CMV exposure. Most TCR sequences were observed very rarely across donors, whereas some public TCRs were present in many individuals. Cytomegalovirus status was reported to be diagnosed by the classifier with high specificity and sensitivity in both the original and validation cohorts. In vitro tests confirmed that a few of the cytomegalovirus-associated TCR beta chains recognize cytomegalovirus antigens. A later analysis associated 15,000 to 20,000 TCR beta sequences with specific HLA alleles at a false discovery rate of 0.05. In an earlier analysis of fewer than 700 of the donors, most TCR beta V segments appeared in productive rearrangements about 90% or about 30% of the time, broadly matching IMGT annotations. The study listed 150 to 200 TCR beta chains as associated with cytomegalovirus. Correlated functional status among segregating V segments might reflect linkage disequilibrium, but an unknown experimental factor could not be ruled out. Assigning TCR associations to individual alleles was difficult when HLA alleles, especially DR and DQ, strongly co-occurred. According to a later analysis, TCR association rates differed among HLA loci, with DRB1 alleles showing the most associated TCRs and HLA-C alleles showing the fewest. The cohort was sequenced for TCR beta chains only, and without alpha or paired-chain data the features that could be detected were limited.

The cohort consisted of approximately 690 healthy bone marrow donors. At the time of sampling, all cohort members were nominally healthy, though unrecorded immune exposures were likely present. The donor was CMV seronegative and belonged to the group of 352 seronegative cohort members. Each donor provided a peripheral blood sample, and peripheral blood mononuclear cells were used for TCR beta sequencing. The Qiagen DNeasy Blood Extraction Kit was used to extract genomic DNA from the blood cell samples. Library preparation was by the immunoSEQ multiplex PCR assay. The multiplex PCR relied on a mix of 60 forward primers for TCR Vbeta segments and 13 reverse primers for TCR Jbeta segments. Amplification of the CDR3 region of rearranged TCR beta genes was performed with a multiplex PCR assay on genomic DNA. On the Illumina HiSeq System, the amplified TCR beta libraries were sequenced as 87-base-pair reads. The authors processed their data as follows. A later analysis tallied approximately 87 million unique TCR beta chains across the roughly 610 repertoires, and 10 million to 11 million of those chains were shared by two or more donors. A nearest-neighbor algorithm error-corrected the raw reads and collapsed the reads into unique sequences, merging closely related sequences to remove PCR and sequencing errors. Alignment of CDR3 sequences to IMGT reference sequences was used to assign V, D and J gene segments. For a sequence to be retained, a match of at least six nucleotides to both a V gene segment and a J gene segment was required. Rearrangements were classified as productive when the CDR3 lacked stop codons and remained in frame with V and J, and all other rearrangements were classified as non-productive. Following IMGT convention, CDR3 was defined as the stretch from the second conserved V-encoded cysteine up to the conserved J-encoded phenylalanine. The earlier analysis of about 610 of the donors excluded sequences that lacked an unambiguous match to a single V gene segment. An earlier analysis of about 590 of the donors classified V segments as functional when productive rearrangements were above 56.7% and as segregating when the standard deviation between donors was above 5%. A statistical classification framework was built for diagnosing cytomegalovirus status from the catalog of TCR beta chain sequences. V and J gene assignment, in a later analysis, came from comparing TCR nucleotide sequences with IMGT/GENE-DB human TR gene sequences. A later analysis assigned CDR3 sequences and most-parsimonious VDJ recombination scenarios with the TCRdist pipeline. In a later analysis, each TCR beta chain was defined by its CDR3 amino acid sequence together with its V-gene family, and reads without a unique V-gene family were excluded. To address suspected cross-contamination and a sequencing artifact, a later analysis removed roughly 580 highly shared, low-generation-probability nucleotide sequences. For each public chain, a later analysis derived a clonal expansion index from normalized ranks of inferred template counts within each repertoire. A later analysis computed generation probabilities with a VDJ recombination model fitted to out-of-frame rearrangements, and checked the results against IGoR. Hypergeometric tests were used in a later analysis to score TCR-TCR, TCR-HLA and TCR-CMV co-occurrence, with a repertoire-size bias correction applied to the TCR pairs. False discovery rates were estimated in a later analysis by permuting HLA or CMV assignments 20 times. A later analysis grouped co-occurring TCRs with DBSCAN, adding TCRdist sequence similarity when clustering within HLA-allele-positive subsets. Co-occurrence clustering excluded repertoires with fewer than 30,000 or more than 120,000 public chains, plus five with anomalous nucleotide sharing. Imported from immuneACCESS, the table was reduced by TCRdb to in-frame sequences with V and J called. These copies leave out some clones; in studies compared against another copy, an unresolved V gene accounts for under half, and the cause of the remainder is not known. The V and J calls and clone size were taken over from that table, and D and trimming were inferred from the DNA. The data table for this sample lists around 50,000 clones. Over 2% of the sample belongs to the ten largest clones.

On this clone itself: No cognate antigen has been identified for it.

The sequence was collected from a female donor in good health and CMV-seronegative. The material sequenced was PBMCs.

The CDR3 protein is CASSTSWTGGYEQYF. The DNA is as follows: TGTGCCAGTAGTACGAGTTGGACAGGGGGCTACGAGCAGTACTTC. The chain was built from TRBV19 and TRBJ2-7, and 10 bases in between align with TRBD1. Relative to germline, V is missing 4 bases and J is missing 3 bases, with 6 bases of the junction outside any gene match. The CDR3 holds 15 amino acids from the cysteine to the phenylalanine. Kept here is only the CDR3 DNA, which spans 45 bases and is read in frame from base 1. CDR1 and CDR2, per the germline V gene (reference sequence), are LNHDA and SQIVND.